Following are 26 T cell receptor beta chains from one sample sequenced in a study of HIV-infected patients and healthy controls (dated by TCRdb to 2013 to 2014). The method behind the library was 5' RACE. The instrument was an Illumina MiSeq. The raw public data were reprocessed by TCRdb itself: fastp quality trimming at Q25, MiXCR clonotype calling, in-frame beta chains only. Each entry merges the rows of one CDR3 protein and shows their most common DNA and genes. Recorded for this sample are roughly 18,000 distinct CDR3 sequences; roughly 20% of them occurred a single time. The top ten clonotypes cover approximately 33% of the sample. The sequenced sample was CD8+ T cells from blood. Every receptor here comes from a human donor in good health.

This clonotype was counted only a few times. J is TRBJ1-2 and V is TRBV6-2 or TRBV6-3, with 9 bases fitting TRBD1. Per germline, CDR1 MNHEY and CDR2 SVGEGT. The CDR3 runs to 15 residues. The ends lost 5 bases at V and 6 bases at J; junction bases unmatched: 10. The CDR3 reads CASSITGGELDGYTF. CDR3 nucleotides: TGTGCCAGCAGTATAACAGGGGGCGAACTCGATGGCTACACCTTC.

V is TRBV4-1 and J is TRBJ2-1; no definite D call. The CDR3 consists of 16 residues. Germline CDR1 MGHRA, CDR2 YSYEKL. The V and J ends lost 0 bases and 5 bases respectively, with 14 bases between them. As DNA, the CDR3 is TGCGCCAGCAGCCAAGAAACCCACGGGTCCCACAATGAGCAGTTCTTC. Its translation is CASSQETHGSHNEQFF.

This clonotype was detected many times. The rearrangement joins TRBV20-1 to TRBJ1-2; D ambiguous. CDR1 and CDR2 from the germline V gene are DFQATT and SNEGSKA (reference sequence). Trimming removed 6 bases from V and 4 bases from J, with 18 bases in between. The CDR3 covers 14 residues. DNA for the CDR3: TGCAGTGCCAAAGAGTCCGGACCCATCTATGGCTACACCTTC. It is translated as CSAKESGPIYGYTF.

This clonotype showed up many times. The CDR3 DNA reads TGTGCCAGCAGCCTCGCGTGGCACACTGAAGCTTTCTTT. It is translated as CASSLAWHTEAFF. The chain recombines TRBV27 with TRBJ1-1; no firm D call. Trimming took 6 bases from V and 3 from J, leaving 11 bases between them. There are 13 residues in the CDR3. The V gene's germline CDR1 is MNHEY and CDR2 SMNVEV (reference sequence).

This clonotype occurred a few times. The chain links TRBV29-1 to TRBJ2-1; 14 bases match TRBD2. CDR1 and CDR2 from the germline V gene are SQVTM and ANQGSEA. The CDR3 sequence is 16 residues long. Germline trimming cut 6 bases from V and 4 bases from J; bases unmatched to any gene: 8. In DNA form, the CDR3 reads TGCAGCGTGGTGGGACTAGCGGGGGCGTCGTACAATGAGCAGTTCTTC. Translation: CSVVGLAGASYNEQFF.

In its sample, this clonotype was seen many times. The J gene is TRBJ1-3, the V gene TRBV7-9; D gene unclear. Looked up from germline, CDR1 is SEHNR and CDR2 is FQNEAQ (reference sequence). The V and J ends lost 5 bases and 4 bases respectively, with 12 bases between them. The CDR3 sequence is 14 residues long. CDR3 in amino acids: CASSQKTRGNTIYF. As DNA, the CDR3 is TGTGCCAGCAGCCAGAAGACAAGGGGAAACACCATATATTTT.

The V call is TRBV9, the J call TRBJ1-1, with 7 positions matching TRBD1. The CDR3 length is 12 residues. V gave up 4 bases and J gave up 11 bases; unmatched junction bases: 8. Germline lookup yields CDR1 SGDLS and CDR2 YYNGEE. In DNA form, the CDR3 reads TGTGCCAGCAGCCCCACCAGGGGGGGCGCTTTCTTT. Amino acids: CASSPTRGGAFF. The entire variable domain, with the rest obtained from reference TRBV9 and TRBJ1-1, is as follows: DSGVTQTPKHLITATGQRVTLRCSPRSGDLSVYWYQQSLDQGLQFLIQYYNGEERAKGNILERFSAQQFPDLHSELNLSSLELGDSALYFCASSPTRGGAFFGQGTRLTVV.

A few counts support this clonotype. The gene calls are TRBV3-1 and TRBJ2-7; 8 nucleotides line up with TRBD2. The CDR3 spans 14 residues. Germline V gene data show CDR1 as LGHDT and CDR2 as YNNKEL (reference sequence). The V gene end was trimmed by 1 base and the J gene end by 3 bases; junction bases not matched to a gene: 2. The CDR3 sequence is CASSQGTSFYEQYF. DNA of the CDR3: TGTGCCAGCAGCCAAGGGACTAGCTTCTACGAGCAGTACTTC.

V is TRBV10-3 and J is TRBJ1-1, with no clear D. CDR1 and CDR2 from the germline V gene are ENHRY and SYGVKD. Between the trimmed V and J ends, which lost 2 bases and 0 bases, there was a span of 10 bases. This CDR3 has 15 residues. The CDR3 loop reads CAISEPTAMNTEAFF. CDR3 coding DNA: TGTGCCATCAGTGAGCCAACAGCGATGAACACTGAAGCTTTCTTT.

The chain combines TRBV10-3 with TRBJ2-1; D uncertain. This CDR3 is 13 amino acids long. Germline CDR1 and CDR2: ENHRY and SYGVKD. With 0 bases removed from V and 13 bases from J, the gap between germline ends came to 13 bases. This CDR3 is CAISESISNNQFF. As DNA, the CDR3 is TGTGCCATCAGTGAGTCGATTTCCAACAATCAGTTCTTC.

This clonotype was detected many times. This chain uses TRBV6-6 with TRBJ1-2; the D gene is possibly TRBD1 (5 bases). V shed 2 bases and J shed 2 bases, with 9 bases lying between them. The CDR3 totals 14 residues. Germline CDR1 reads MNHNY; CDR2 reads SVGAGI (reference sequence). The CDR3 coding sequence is TGTGCCAGCAGTTACGGCGGGGGAAACTATGGCTACACCTTC. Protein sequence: CASSYGGGNYGYTF.

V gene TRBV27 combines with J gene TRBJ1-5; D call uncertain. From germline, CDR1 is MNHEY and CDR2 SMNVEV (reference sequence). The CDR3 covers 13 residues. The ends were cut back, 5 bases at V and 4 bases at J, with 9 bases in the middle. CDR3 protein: CASSGLGNQPQHF. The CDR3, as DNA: TGTGCCAGCAGTGGCCTGGGGAATCAGCCCCAGCATTTT.

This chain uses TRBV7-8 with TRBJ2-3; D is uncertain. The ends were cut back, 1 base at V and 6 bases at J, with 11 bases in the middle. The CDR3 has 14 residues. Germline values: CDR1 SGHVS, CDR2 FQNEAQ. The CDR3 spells CASSLGRIVDTQYF. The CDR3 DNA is TGTGCCAGCAGCTTAGGCCGTATCGTCGATACGCAGTATTTT.

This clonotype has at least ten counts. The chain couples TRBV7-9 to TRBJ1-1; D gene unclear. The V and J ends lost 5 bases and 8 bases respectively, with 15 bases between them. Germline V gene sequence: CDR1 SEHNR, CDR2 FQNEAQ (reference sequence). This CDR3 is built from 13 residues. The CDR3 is CASSLMILLEAFF. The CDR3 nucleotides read TGTGCCAGCAGCCTTATGATCCTTCTGGAAGCTTTCTTT.

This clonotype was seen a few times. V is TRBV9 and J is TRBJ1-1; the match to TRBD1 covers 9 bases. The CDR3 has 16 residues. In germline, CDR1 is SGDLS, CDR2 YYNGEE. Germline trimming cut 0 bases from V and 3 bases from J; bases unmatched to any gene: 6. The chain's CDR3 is CASSVGRTGADTEAFF. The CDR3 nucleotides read TGTGCCAGCAGCGTAGGAAGGACAGGGGCGGACACTGAAGCTTTCTTT.

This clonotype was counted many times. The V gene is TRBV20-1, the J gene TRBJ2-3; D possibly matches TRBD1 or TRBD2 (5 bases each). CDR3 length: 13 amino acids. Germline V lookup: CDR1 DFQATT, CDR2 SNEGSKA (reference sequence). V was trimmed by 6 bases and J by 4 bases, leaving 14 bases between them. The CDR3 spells CSAPRGEADTQYF. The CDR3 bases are TGCAGTGCCCCGAGGGGAGAGGCAGATACGCAGTATTTT.

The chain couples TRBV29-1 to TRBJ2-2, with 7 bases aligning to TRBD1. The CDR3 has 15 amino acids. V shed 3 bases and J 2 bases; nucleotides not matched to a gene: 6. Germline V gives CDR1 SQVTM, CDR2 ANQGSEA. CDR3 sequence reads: CSVDGVGGNTGELFF. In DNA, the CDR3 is TGCAGCGTTGATGGGGTAGGGGGCAACACCGGGGAGCTGTTTTTT.

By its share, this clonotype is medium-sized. This CDR3 is CATAPGTGGNEQYF. Here the CDR3 DNA reads TGTGCCACTGCTCCCGGGACAGGGGGAAACGAGCAGTACTTC. This chain connects TRBV24-1 to TRBJ2-7; 11 bases map to TRBD1. Germline-derived CDR1 and CDR2 are KGHDR and SFDVKD. The CDR3 totals 14 residues. V lost 10 bases, J lost 5 bases, and 9 bases stayed unmatched.

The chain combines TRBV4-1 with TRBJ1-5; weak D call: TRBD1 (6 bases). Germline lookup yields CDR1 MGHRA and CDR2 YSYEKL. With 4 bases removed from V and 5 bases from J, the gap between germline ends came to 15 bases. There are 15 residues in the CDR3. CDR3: CASSPGVRGDQPQHF. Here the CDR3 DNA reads TGCGCCAGCAGCCCAGGGGTGAGGGGGGATCAGCCCCAGCATTTT.

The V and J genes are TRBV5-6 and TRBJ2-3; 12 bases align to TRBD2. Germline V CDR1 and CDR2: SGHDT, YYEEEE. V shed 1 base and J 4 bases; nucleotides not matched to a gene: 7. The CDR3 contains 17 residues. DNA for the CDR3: TGTGCCAGCAGCTTGTGGGAGACTAGCGGGAGAGCAGATACGCAGTATTTT. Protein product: CASSLWETSGRADTQYF.

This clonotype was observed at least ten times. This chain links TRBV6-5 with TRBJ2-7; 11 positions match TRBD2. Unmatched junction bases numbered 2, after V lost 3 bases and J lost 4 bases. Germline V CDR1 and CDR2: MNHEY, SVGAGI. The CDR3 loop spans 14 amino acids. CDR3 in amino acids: CASSYGTSGYEQYF. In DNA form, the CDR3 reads TGTGCCAGCAGTTATGGGACTAGCGGTTACGAGCAGTACTTC.

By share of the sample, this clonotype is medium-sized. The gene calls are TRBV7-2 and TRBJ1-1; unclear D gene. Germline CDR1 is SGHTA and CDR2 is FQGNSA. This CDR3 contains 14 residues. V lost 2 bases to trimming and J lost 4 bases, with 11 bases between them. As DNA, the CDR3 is TGTGCCAGCAGCTTAAATCCCTCTGCCACTGAAGCTTTCTTT. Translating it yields CASSLNPSATEAFF.

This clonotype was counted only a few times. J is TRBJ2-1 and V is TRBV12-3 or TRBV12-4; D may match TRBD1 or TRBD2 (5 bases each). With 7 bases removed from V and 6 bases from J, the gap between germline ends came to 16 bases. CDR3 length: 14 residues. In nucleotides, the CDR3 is TGTGCCAGCAACTCCGGGACCCTCTTCAATGAGCAGTTCTTC. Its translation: CASNSGTLFNEQFF.

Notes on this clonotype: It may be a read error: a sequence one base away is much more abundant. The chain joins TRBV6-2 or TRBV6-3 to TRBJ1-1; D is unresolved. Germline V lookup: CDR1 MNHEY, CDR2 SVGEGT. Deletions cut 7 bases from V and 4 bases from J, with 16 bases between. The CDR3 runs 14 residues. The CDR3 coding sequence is TGTGCCAGCACCTCGGCAGGTCGTGGCACTGAAGCTTTCTTT. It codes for CASTSAGRGTEAFF.

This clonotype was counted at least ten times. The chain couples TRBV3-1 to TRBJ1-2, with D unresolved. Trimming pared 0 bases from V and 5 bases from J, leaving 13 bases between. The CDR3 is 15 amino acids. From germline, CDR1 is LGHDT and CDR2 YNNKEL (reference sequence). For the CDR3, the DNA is TGTGCCAGCAGCCAAGATTACTGGGTTGAGTATGGCTACACCTTC. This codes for CASSQDYWVEYGYTF. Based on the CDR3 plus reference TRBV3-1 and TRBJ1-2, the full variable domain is DTAVSQTPKYLVTQMGNDKSIKCEQNLGHDTMYWYKQDSKKFLKIMFSYNNKELIINETVPNRFSPKSPDKAHLNLHINSLELGDSAVYFCASSQDYWVEYGYTFGSGTRLTVV.

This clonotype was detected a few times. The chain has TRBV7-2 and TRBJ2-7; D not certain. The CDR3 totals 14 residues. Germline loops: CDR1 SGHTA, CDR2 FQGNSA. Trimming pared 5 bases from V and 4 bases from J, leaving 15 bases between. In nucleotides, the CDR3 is TGTGCCAGCAGCCTTCACGGCGGCCCTTACGAGCAGTACTTC. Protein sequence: CASSLHGGPYEQYF.